This TCR beta chain comes out of a study of blood T cell repertoires in COVID-19. Across the study: From the United States, Italy and Spain came samples of acute and convalescent COVID-19. Sources were T cells, B-cell-depleted T cells, or PBMCs; the material itself was cDNA or gDNA.

Study processing details: Reference gene primer amplification gave nucleated cell count estimates. TCRdb keeps only in-frame clones here, not all; method: immunoSEQ multiplex PCR. The V and J calls and the clone size are those of that table, but D and trimming were determined from the DNA. The table records 250,000 to 350,000 clones, roughly 87% of them present only once. The V end lost 5 bases, the J end lost 4 bases, and 12 bases lay between the germline ends. This CDR3 has 14 residues. Germline lookup yields CDR1 PRHDT and CDR2 FYEKMQ (reference sequence). This clone was detected only once. Sequencing input: peripheral blood. The sequence came from a woman between 45 and 60 years old who had recovered from COVID-19. The chain links TRBV13 to TRBJ1-3; tentatively, D is TRBD1 (6 bases). CDR3 loop: CASSVDRLGNTIYF. The CDR3 region has the DNA TGTGCCAGCAGCGTGGACAGATTGGGAAACACCATATATTTT.